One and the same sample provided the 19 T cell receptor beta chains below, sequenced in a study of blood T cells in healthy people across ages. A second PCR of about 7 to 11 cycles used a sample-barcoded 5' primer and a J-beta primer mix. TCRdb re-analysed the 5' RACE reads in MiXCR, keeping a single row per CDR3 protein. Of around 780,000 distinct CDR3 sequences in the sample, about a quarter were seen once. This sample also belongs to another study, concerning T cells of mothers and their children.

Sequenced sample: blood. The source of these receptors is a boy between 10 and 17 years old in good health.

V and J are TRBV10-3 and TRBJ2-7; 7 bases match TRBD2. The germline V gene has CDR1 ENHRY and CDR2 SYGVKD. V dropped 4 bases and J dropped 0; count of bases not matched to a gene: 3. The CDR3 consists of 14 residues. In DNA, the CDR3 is TGTGCCATCAGTGGAGCGGGGAACTCCTACGAGCAGTACTTC. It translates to CAISGAGNSYEQYF.

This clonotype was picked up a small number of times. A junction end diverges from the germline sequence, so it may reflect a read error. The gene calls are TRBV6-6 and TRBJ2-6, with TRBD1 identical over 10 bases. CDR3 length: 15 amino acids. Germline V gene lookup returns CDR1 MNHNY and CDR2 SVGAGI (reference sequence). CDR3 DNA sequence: TGTACCAGCAACGACAGGGGGCTTGGGGCCAACGTCCTGACTTTC. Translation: CTSNDRGLGANVLTF.

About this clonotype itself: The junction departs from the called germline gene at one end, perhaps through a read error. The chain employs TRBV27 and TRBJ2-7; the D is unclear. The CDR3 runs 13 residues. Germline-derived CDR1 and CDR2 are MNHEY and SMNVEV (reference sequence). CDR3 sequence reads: CASSTPPTYEQHF. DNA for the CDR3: TGTGCCAGCAGTACGCCCCCTACGTACGAGCAGCACTTC.

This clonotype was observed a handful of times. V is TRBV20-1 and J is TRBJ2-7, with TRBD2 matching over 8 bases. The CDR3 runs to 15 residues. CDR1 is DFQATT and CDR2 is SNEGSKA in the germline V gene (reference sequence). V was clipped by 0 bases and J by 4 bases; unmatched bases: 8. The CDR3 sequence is CSARDSGGGWYEQYF. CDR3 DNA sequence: TGCAGTGCTAGAGATTCGGGCGGGGGGTGGTACGAGCAGTACTTC.

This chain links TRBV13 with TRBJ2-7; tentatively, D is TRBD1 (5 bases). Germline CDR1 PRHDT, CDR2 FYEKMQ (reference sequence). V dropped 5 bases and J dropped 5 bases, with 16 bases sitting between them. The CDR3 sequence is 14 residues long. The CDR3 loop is CASSPPDNDDEQYF. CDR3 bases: TGTGCCAGCAGCCCACCGGACAATGACGACGAGCAGTACTTC.

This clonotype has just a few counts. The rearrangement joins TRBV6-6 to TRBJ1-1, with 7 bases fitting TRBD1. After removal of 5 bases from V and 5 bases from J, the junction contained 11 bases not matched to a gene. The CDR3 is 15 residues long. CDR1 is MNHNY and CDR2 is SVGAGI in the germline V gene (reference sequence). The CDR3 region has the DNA TGTGCCAGCAGTCTCCCTAGACAGGGCAGAACTGAAGCTTTCTTT. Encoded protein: CASSLPRQGRTEAFF.

The CDR3 region is CSARPGTGQFYEQYF. The CDR3 region has the DNA TGCAGTGCTAGACCCGGGACAGGGCAATTCTACGAGCAGTACTTC. The chain carries TRBV20-1 and TRBJ2-7; 9 nucleotides align to TRBD1. This CDR3 has 15 residues. The germline V gene encodes CDR1 DFQATT and CDR2 SNEGSKA (reference sequence). J lost 3 bases, V lost 2 bases, and 8 bases had no gene match.

CDR3 coding DNA: TGTGCCAGCAGTTACTCCCCTTACTCGACAGGGGTAAAGGACACTGAAGCTTTCTTT. Protein: CASSYSPYSTGVKDTEAFF. The V call is TRBV6-5, the J call TRBJ1-1, with TRBD1 matching 8 bases. Germline loops: CDR1 MNHEY, CDR2 SVGAGI. V was pared by 0 bases and J by 3 bases, with 15 bases of the junction left unmatched. This CDR3 has 19 amino acids.

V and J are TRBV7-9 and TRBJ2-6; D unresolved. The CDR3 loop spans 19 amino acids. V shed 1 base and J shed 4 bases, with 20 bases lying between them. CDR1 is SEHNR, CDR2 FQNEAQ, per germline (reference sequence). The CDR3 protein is CASSLEESLTNLGANVLTF. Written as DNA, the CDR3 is TGTGCCAGCAGCTTAGAGGAGAGCCTAACTAATTTAGGGGCCAACGTCCTGACTTTC.

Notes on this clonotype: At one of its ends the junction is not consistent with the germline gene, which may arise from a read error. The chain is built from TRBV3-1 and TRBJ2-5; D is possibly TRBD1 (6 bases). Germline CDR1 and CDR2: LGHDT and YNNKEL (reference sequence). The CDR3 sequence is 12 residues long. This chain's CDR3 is CASSHKGESKFF. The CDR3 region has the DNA TGTGCCAGCAGCCATAAGGGGGAATCGAAGTTCTTC.

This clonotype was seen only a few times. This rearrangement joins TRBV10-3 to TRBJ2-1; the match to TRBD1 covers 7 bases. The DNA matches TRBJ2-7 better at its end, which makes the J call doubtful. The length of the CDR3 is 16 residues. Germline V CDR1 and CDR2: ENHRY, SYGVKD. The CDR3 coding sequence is TGTGCCATCAGTGGCTCCGAGGGACAGAGCCCCTACGAGCAGTACTTC. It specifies CAISGSEGQSPYEQYF.

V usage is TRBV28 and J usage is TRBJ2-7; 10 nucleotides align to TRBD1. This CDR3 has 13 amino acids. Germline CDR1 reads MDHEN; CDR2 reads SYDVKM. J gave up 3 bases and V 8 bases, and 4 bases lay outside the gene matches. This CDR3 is CASGRTGGYEQYF. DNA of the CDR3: TGTGCCAGCGGCCGGACAGGGGGCTACGAGCAGTACTTC.

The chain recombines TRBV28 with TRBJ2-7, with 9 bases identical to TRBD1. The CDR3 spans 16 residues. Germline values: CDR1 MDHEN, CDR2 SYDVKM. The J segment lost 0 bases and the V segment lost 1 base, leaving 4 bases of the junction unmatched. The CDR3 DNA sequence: TGTGCCAGCAGTTTATCCCCGGACAGGGGCTCCTACGAGCAGTACTTC. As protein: CASSLSPDRGSYEQYF.

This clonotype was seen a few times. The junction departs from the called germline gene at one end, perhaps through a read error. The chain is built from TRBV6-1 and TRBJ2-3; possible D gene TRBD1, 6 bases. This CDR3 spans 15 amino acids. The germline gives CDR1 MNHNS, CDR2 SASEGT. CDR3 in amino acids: CASSRQALRTGTQYF. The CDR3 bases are TGTGCCAGCAGCCGACAGGCCCTTCGCACAGGTACGCAGTATTTT.

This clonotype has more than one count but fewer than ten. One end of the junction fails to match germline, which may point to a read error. CDR3 residues: CASSPQQGGNEKLFF. CDR3 DNA: TGCGCAAGCAGCCCCCAACAGGGAGGGAATGAAAAACTGTTTTTT. V and J are TRBV5-1 and TRBJ1-4; weak D call: TRBD1 (6 bases). The germline V gene has CDR1 SGHRS and CDR2 YFSETQ. This CDR3 has 15 residues.

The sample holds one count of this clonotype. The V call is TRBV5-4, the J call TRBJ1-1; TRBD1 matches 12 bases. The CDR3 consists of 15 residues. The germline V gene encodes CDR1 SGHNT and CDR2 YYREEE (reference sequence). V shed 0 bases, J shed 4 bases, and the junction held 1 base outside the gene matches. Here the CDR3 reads CASSLGDRGPTEAFF. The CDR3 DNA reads TGTGCCAGCAGCTTGGGGGACAGGGGGCCCACTGAAGCTTTCTTT.

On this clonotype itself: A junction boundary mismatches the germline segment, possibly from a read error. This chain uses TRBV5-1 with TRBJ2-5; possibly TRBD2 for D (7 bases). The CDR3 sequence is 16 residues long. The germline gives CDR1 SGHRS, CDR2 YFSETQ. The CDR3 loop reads CASSLDAGANQEAQYF. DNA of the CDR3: TGCGCCAGCAGCTTGGACGCGGGGGCAAACCAAGAGGCCCAGTACTTC.

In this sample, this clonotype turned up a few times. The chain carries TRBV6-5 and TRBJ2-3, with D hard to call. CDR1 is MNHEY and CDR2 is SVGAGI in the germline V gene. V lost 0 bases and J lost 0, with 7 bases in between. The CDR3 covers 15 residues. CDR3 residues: CASSYSITSTDTQYF. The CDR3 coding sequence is TGTGCCAGCAGTTACTCAATAACTAGCACAGATACGCAGTATTTT.

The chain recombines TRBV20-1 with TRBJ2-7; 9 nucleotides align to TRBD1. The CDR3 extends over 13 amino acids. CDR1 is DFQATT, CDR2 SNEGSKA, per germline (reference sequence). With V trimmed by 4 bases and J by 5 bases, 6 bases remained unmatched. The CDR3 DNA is TGCAGTGCTAACTACAGGGGGCCCAACGAGCAGTACTTC. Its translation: CSANYRGPNEQYF.